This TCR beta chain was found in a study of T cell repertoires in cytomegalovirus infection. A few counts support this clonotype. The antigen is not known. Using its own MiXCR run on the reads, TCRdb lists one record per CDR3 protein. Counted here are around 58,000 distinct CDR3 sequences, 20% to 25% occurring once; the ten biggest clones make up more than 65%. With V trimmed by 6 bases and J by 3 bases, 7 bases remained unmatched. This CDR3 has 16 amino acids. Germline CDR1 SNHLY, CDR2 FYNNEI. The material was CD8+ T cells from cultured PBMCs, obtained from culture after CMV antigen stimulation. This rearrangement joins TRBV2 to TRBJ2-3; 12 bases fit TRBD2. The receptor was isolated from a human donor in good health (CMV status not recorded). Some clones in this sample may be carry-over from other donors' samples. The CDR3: CASRPLAGGMTDTQYF. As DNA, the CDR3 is TGTGCCAGCAGACCACTAGCGGGGGGCATGACAGATACGCAGTATTTT.